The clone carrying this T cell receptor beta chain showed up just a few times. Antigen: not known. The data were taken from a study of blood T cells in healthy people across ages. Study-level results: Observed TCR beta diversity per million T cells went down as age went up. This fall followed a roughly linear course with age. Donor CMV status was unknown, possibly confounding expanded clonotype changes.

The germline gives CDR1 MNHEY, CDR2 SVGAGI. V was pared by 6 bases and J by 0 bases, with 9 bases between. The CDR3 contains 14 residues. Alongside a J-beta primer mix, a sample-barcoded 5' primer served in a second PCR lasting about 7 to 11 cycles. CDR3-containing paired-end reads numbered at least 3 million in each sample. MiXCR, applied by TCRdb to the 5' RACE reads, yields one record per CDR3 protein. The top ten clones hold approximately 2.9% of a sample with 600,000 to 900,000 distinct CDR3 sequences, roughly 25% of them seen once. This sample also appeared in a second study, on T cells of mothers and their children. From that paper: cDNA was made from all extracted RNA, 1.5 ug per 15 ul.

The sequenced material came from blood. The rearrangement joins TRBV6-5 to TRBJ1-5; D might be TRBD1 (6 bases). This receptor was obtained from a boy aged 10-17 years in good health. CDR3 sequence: CASRTGYSNQPQHF. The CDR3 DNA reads TGTGCCAGCAGGACAGGTTATAGCAATCAGCCCCAGCATTTT.